This T cell receptor beta chain was sequenced for a study of T cell responses to AZD1222 COVID-19 vaccine. Whole-study findings and limits: Samples come after the peak T cell response, not at day 14.

Details on this clone: Its specificity is not known.

The method was immunoSEQ multiplex PCR; TCRdb's version includes in-frame clones alone and lacks a portion of them. Here the sample spans over 130,000 clones, under 95% being singletons. The clonotype comes from an adult who received the MenACWY meningococcal vaccine as a control. Material: peripheral blood, obtained 28 days after the second dose of the MenACWY control vaccine.

CDR3 in amino acids: CASSPGQGAGEQYF. The CDR3 nucleotides read TGCGCCAGCAGTCCGGGACAGGGAGCGGGGGAGCAGTACTTC. This chain uses TRBV5-1 with TRBJ2-7; TRBD1 aligns across 9 bases. The CDR3 consists of 14 residues. Germline CDR1 is SGHRS and CDR2 is YFSETQ. V lost 5 bases to trimming and J lost 7 bases; unmatched junction nucleotides: 10.